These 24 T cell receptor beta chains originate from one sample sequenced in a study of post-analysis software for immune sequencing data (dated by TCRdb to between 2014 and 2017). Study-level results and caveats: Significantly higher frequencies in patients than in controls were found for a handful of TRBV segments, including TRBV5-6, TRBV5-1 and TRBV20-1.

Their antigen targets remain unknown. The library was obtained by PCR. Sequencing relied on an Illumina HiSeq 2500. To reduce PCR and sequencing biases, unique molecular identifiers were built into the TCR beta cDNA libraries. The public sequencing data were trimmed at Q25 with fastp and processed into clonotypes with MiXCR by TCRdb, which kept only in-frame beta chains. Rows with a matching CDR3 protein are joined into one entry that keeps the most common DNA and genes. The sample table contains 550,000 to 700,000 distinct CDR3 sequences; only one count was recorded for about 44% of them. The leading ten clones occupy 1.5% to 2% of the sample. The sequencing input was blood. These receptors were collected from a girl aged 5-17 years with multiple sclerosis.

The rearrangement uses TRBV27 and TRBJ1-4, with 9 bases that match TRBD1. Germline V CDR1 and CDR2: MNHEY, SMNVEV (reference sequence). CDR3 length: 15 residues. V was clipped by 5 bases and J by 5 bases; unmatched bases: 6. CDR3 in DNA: TGTGCCAGCAGTGCCCCCGGGACAGGGAATGAAAAACTGTTTTTT. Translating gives CASSAPGTGNEKLFF.

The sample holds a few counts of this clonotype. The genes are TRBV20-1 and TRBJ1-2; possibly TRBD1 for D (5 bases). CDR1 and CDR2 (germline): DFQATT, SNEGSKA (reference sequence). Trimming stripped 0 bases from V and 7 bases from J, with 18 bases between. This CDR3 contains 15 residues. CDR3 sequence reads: CSARDEGSDLRGYTF. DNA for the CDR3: TGCAGTGCTAGAGATGAGGGGTCAGACTTGCGTGGCTACACCTTC.

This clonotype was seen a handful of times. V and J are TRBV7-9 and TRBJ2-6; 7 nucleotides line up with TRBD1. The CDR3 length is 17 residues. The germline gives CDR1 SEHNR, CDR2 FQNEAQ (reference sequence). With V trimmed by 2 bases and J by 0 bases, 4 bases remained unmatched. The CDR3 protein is CASSLTGAFSGANVLTF. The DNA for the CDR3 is TGTGCCAGCAGCTTAACAGGGGCCTTCTCTGGGGCCAACGTCCTGACTTTC.

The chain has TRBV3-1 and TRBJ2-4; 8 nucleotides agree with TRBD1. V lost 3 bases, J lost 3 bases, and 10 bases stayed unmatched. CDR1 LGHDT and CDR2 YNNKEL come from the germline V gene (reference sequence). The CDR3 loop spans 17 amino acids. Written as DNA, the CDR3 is TGTGCCAGCAGCCAGCATCTTCAGGGGGCGGACAAAAACATTCAGTACTTC. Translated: CASSQHLQGADKNIQYF.

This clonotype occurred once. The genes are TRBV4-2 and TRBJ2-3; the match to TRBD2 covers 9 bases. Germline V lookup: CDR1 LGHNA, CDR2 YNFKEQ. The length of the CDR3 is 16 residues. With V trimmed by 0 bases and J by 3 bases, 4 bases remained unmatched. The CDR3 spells CASSQDGGGGTDTQYF. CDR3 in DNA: TGTGCCAGCAGCCAAGATGGCGGGGGGGGAACAGATACGCAGTATTTT.

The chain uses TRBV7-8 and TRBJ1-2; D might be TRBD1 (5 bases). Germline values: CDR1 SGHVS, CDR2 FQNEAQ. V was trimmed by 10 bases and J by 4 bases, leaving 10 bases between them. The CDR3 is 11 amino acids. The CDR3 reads CATGGSYGYTF. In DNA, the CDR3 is TGTGCCACGGGGGGGAGCTATGGCTACACCTTC.

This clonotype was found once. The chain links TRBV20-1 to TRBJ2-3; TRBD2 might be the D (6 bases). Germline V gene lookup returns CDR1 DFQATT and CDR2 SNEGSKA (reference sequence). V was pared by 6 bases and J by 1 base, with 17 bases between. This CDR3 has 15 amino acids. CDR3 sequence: CSAGARREGTDTQYF. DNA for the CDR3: TGCAGTGCAGGAGCCCGGAGGGAAGGCACAGATACGCAGTATTTT.

The CDR3 loop reads CASSERTSGGLRDTQYF. CDR3 DNA: TGTGCCAGCAGTGAACGGACTAGCGGGGGCCTTCGGGATACGCAGTATTTT. The chain is built from TRBV6-4 and TRBJ2-3, with TRBD2 matching over 13 bases. The CDR3 length is 17 residues. Per the germline V gene, CDR1 is MRHNA and CDR2 is SNTAGT. V trimming: 3 bases; J trimming: 6 bases; junction bases outside the gene matches: 9.

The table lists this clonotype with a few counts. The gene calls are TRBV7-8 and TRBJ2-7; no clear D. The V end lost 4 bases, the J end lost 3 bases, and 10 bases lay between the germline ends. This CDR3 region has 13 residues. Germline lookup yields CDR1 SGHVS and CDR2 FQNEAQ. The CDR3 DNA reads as TGTGCCAGCAGCTCAACACTTTACTACGAGCAGTACTTC. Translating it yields CASSSTLYYEQYF. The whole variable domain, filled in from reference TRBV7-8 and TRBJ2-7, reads GAGVSQSPRYKVAKRGQDVALRCDPISGHVSLFWYQQALGQGPEFLTYFQNEAQLDKSGLPSDRFFAERPEGSVSTLKIQRTQQEDSAVYLCASSSTLYYEQYFGPGTRLTVT.

CDR3 amino acids: CASRARLAGGPGNEQFF. CDR3 coding DNA: TGTGCCAGCAGGGCGAGACTAGCGGGGGGGCCGGGGAATGAGCAGTTCTTC. The chain carries TRBV2 and TRBJ2-1, with 14 bases fitting TRBD2. From germline, CDR1 is SNHLY and CDR2 FYNNEI. The trim removed 6 bases at V and 7 bases at J, leaving 11 bases unmatched. The CDR3 runs 17 residues. Complete variable domain (other parts from reference TRBV2 and TRBJ2-1): EPEVTQTPSHQVTQMGQEVILRCVPISNHLYFYWYRQILGQKVEFLVSFYNNEISEKSEIFDDQFSVERPDGSNFTLKIRSTKLEDSAMYFCASRARLAGGPGNEQFFGPGTRLTVL.

CDR3 DNA sequence: TGTGCCACCAGTGAGCTGCGGACAGGGATGGGACCTGGCTACACCTTC. Protein product: CATSELRTGMGPGYTF. The chain is built from TRBV24-1 and TRBJ1-2; 8 nucleotides agree with TRBD1. This CDR3 spans 16 amino acids. J gave up 7 bases and V 4 bases, and 13 bases lay outside the gene matches. Germline CDR1 KGHDR, CDR2 SFDVKD.

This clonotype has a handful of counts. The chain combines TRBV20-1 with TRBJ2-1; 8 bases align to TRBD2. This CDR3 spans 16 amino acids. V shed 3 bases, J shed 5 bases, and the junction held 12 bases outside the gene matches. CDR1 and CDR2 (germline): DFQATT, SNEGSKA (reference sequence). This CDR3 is CSARMNRAGVHNEQFF. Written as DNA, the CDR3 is TGCAGTGCTAGGATGAATCGAGCGGGAGTTCACAATGAGCAGTTCTTC.

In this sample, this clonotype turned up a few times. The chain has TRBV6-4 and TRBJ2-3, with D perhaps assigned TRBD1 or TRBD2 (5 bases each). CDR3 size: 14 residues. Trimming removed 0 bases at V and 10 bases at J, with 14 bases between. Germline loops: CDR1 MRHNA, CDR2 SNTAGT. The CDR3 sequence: CASSDSSEGTAQYF. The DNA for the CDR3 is TGTGCCAGCAGTGACTCGTCTGAGGGGACGGCGCAGTATTTT.

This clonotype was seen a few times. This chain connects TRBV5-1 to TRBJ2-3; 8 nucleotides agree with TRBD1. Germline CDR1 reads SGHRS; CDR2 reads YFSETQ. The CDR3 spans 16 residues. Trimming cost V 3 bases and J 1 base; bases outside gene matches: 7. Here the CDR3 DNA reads TGCGCCAGCAGCTCGACCGGGACAGGAGGCACAGATACGCAGTATTTT. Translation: CASSSTGTGGTDTQYF.

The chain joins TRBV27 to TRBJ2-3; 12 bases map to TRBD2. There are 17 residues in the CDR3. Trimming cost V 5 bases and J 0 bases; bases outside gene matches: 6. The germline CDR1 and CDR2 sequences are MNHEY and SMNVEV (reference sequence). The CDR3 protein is CASSKLAGGPSTDTQYF. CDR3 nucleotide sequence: TGTGCCAGCAGTAAACTAGCGGGAGGCCCAAGCACAGATACGCAGTATTTT.

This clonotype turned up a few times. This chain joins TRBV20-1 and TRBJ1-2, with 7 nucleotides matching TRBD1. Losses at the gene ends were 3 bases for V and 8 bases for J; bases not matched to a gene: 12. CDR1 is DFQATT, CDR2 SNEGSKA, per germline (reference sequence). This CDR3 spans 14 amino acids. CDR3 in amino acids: CSARATTGDEGYTF. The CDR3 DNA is TGCAGTGCTAGGGCAACCACAGGGGATGAAGGCTACACCTTC.

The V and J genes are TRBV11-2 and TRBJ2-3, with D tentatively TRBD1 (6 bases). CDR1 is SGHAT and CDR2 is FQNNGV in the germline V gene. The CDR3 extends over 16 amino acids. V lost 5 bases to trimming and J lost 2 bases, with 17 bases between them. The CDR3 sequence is CASSPPWGRSTDTQYF. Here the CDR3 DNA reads TGTGCCAGCAGCCCCCCTTGGGGGCGGTCCACAGATACGCAGTATTTT.

DNA for the CDR3: TGTGCCAGCAGCCCTCCGGCCTACGAGCAGTACTTC. Its protein product is CASSPPAYEQYF. The chain is built from TRBV7-2 and TRBJ2-7; no clear D gene. The CDR3 loop spans 12 amino acids. V shed 5 bases and J shed 2 bases, with 7 bases lying between them. From germline, CDR1 is SGHTA and CDR2 FQGNSA.

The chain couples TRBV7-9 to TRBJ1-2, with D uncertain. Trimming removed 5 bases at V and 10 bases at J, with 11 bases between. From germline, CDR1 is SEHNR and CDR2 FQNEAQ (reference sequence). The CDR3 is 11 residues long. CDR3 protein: CASSPDGYYTF. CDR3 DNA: TGTGCCAGCAGCCCGGACGGTTACTACACCTTC. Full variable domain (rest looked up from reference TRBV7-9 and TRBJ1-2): DTGVSQNPRHKITKRGQNVTFRCDPISEHNRLYWYRQTLGQGPEFLTYFQNEAQLEKSRLLSDRFSAERPKGSFSTLEIQRTEQGDSAMYLCASSPDGYYTFGSGTRLTVV.

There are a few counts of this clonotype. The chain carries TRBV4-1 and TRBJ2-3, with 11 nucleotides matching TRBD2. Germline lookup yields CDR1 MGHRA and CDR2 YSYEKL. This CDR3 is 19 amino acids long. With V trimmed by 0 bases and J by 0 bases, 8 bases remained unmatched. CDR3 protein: CASSQDFTSGGLSTDTQYF. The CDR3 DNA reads TGCGCCAGCAGCCAAGATTTTACTAGCGGGGGACTTAGCACAGATACGCAGTATTTT.

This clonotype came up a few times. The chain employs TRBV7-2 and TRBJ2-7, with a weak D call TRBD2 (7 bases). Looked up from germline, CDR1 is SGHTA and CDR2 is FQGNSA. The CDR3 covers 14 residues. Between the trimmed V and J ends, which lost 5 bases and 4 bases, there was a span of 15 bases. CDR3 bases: TGTGCCAGCAGCCAGGGCGGGGGCTGGTACGAGCAGTACTTC. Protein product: CASSQGGGWYEQYF.

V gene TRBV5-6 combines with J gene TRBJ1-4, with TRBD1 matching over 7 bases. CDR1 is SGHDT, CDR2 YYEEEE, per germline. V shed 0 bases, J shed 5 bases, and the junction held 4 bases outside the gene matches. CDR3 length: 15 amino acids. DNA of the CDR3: TGTGCCAGCAGCTTGGCTAACAGGGGCAATGAAAAACTGTTTTTT. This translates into CASSLANRGNEKLFF.

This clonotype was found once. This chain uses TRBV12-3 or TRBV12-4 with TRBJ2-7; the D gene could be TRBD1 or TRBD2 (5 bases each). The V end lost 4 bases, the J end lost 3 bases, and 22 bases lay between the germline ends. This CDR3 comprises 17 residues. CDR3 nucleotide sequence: TGTGCCAGCAGTTCGTGGTCGGGGCACACTCTCGTCTACGAGCAGTACTTC. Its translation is CASSSWSGHTLVYEQYF.

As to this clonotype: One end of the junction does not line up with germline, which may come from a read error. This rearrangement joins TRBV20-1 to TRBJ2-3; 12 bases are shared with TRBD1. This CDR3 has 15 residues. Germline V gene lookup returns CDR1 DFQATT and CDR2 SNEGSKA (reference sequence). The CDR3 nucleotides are TGCAGTGTTAGATGGGGACAGGGGGCGTTAGATACGCAGTATTTT. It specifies CSVRWGQGALDTQYF.